This T cell receptor (beta chain) was found in a study of cytomegalovirus exposure and HLA in healthy donors. At sampling all donors were nominally healthy, likely with unrecorded immune exposures. In its sample, this clone was seen once. Primers included in the PCR were 60 Vbeta and 13 Jbeta primers. TCRdb keeps only in-frame clones here, not all; method: immunoSEQ multiplex PCR. The sample holds under 150,000 clones; around three quarters are singletons and the top ten take approximately 1%. This CDR3 contains 16 residues. The V end was cut by 0 bases, the J end by 0 bases, with 10 bases between. CDR1 MNHEY and CDR2 SVGAGI come from the germline V gene.

Source material: PBMCs. The chain has TRBV6-5 and TRBJ2-3; D call uncertain. The TCR comes from a man aged 18 to 35 in good health and CMV-seronegative. CDR3 DNA: TGTGCCAGCAGTTACTCGACTCCCTTGAGCACAGATACGCAGTATTTT. Encoded protein: CASSYSTPLSTDTQYF.